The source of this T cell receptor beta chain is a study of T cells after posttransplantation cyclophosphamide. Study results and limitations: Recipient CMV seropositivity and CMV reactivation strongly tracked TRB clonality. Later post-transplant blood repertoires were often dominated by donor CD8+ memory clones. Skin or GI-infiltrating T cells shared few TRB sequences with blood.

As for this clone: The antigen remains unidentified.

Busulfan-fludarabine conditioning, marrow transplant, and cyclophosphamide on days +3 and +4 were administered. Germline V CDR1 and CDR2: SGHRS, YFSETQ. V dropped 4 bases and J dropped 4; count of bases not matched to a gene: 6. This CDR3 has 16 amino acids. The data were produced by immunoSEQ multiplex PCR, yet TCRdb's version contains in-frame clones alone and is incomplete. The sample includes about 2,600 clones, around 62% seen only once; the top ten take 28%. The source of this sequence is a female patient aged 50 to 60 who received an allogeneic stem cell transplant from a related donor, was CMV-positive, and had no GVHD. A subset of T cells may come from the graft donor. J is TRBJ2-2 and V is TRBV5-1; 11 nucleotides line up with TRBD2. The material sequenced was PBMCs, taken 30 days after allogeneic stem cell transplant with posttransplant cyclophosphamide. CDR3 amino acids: CASSTTSGAGTGELFF. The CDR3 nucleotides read TGCGCCAGCAGCACGACTAGCGGGGCTGGCACCGGGGAGCTGTTTTTT.